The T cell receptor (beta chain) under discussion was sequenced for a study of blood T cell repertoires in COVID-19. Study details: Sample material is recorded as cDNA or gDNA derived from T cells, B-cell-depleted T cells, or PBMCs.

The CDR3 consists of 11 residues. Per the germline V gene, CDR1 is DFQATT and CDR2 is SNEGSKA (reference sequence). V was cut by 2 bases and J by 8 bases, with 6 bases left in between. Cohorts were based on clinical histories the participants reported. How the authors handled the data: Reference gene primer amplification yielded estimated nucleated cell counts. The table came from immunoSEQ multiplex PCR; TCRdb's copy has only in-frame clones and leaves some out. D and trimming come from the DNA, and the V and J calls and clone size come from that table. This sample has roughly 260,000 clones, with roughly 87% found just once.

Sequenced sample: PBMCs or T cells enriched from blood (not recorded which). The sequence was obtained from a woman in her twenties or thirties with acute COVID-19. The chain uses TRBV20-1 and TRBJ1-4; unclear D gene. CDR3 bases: TGCAGTGCTAGACTAGAGGAAAAACTGTTTTTT. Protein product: CSARLEEKLFF.